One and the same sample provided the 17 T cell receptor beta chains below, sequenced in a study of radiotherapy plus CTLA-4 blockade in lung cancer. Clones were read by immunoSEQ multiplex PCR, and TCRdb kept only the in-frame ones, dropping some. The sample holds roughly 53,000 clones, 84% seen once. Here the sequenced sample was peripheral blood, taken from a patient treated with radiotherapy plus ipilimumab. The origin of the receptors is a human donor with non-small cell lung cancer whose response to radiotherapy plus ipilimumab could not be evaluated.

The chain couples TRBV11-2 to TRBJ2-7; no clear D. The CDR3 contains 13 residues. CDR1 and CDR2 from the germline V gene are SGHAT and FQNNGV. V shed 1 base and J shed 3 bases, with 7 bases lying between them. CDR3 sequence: CASSLGPNYEQYF. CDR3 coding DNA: TGTGCCAGCAGCTTAGGGCCGAACTACGAGCAGTACTTC.

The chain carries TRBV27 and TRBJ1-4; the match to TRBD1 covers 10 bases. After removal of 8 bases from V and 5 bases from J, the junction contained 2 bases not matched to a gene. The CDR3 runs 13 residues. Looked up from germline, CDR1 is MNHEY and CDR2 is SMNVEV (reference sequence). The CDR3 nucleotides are TGTGCCAGCCGGGACAGGGGAAATGAAAAACTGTTTTTT. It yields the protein CASRDRGNEKLFF.

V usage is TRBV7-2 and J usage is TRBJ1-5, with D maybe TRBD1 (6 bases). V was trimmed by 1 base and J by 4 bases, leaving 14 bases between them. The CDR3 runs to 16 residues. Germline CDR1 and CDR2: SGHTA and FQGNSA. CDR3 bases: TGTGCCAGCAGCTTAGATTCGGCAGGGGAAAATCAGCCCCAGCATTTT. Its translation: CASSLDSAGENQPQHF.

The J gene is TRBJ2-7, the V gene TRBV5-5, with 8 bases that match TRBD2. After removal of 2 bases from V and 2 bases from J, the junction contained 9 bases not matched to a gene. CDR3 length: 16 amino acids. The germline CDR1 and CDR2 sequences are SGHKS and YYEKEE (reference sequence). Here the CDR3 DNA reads TGTGCCAGCAGCTTAGTATTCCAGCGGGGGACCTACGAGCAGTACTTC. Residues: CASSLVFQRGTYEQYF. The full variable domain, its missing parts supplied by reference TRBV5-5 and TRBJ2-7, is DAGVTQSPTHLIKTRGQQVTLRCSPISGHKSVSWYQQVLGQGPQFIFQYYEKEERGRGNFPDRFSARQFPNYSSELNVNALLLGDSALYLCASSLVFQRGTYEQYFGPGTRLTVT.

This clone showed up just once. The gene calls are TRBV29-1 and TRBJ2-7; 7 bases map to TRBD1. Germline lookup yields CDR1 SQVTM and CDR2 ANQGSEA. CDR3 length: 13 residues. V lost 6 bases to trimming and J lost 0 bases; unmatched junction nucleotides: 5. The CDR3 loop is CSVGQVSSYEQYF. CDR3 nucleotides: TGCAGCGTAGGACAGGTCTCCTCCTACGAGCAGTACTTC.

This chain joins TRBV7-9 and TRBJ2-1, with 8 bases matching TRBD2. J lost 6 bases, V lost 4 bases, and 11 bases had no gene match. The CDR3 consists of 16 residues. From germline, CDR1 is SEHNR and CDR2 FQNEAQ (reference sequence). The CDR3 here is CASSSPGVGTSNEQFF. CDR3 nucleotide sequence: TGTGCCAGCAGCTCCCCAGGGGTGGGGACTAGCAATGAGCAGTTCTTC.

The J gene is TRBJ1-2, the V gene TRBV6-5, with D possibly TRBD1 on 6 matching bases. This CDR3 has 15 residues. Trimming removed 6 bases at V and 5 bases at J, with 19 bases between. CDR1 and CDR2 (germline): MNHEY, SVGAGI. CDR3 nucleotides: TGTGCCAGCAGACGATTTGGCAGGGGAACGTATGGCTACACCTTC. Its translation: CASRRFGRGTYGYTF.

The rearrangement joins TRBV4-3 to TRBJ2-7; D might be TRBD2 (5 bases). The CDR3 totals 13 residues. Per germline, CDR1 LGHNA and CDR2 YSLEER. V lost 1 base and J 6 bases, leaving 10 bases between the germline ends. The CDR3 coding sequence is TGCGCCAGCAGCCAAGTGAGAGGGTCCGAGCAGTACTTC. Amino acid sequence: CASSQVRGSEQYF.

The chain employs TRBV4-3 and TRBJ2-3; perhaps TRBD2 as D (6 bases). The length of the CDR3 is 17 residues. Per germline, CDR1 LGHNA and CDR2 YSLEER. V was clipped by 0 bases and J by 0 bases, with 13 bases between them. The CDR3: CASSQDRLGTSTDTQYF. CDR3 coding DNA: TGCGCCAGCAGCCAAGACCGTTTAGGGACTAGCACAGATACGCAGTATTTT.

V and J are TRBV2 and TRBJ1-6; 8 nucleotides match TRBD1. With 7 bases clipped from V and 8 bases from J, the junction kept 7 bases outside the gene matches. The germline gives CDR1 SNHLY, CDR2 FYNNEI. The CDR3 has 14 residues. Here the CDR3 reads CASKRQGWDSPLHF. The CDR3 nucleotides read TGTGCCAGCAAAAGACAGGGGTGGGATTCACCCCTCCACTTT.

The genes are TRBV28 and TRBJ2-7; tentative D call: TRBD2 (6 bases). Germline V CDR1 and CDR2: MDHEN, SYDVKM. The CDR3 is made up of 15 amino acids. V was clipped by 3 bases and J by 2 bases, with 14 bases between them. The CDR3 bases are TGTGCCAGCAGTTTTGAGGGACTCCCCACCTACGAGCAGTACTTC. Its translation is CASSFEGLPTYEQYF.

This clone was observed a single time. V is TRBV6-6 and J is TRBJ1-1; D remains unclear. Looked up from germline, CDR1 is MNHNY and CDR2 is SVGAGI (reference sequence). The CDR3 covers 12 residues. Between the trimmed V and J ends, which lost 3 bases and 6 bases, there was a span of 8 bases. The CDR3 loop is CASSYNGPEAFF. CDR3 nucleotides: TGTGCCAGCAGTTATAATGGCCCTGAAGCTTTCTTT.

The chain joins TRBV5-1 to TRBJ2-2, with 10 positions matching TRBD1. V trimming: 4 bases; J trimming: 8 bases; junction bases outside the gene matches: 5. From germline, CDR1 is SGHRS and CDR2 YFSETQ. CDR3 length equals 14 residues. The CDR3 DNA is TGCGCCAGCAGCCCGCGACAGGGGGCAGGGGAGCTGTTTTTT. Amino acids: CASSPRQGAGELFF. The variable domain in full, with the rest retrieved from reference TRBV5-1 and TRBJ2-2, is KAGVTQTPRYLIKTRGQQVTLSCSPISGHRSVSWYQQTPGQGLQFLFEYFSETQRNKGNFPGRFSGRQFSNSRSEMNVSTLELGDSALYLCASSPRQGAGELFFGEGSRLTVL.

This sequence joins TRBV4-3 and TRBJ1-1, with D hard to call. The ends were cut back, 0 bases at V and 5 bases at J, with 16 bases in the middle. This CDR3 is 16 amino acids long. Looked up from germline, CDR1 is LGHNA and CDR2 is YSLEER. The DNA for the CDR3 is TGCGCCAGCAGCCAAGATCTATTAGAGGGAGGAACTGAAGCTTTCTTT. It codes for CASSQDLLEGGTEAFF.

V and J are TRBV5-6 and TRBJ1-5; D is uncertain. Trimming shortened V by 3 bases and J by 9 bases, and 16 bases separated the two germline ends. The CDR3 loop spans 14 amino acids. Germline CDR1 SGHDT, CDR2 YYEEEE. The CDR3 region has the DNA TGTGCCAGCAGCTCCCGGATCGGAGTTGGGCCCCAGCATTTT. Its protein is CASSSRIGVGPQHF.

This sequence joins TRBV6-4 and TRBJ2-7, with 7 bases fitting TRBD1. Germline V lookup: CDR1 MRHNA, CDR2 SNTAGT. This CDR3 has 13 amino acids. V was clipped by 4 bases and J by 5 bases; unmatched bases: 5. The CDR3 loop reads CASSVDRVHEQYF. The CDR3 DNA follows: TGTGCCAGCAGTGTAGACAGGGTCCACGAGCAGTACTTC.

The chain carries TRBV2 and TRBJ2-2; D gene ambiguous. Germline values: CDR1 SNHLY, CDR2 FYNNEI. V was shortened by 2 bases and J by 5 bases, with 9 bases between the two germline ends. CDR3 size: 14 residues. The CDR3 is CASSEREWTGELFF. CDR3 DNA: TGTGCCAGCAGTGAACGAGAATGGACCGGGGAGCTGTTTTTT.